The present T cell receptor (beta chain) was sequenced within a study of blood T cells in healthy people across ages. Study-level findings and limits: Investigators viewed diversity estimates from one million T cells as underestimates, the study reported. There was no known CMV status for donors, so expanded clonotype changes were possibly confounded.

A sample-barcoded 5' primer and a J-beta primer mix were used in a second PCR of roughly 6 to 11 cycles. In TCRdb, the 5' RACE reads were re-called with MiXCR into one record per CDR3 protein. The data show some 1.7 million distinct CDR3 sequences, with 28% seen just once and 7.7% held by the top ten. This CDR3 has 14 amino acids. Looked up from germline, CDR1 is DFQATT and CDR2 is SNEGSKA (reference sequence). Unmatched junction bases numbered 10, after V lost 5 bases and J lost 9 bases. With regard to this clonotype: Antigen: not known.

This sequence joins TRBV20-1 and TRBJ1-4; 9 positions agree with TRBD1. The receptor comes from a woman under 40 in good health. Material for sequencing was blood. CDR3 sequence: CSARDGTGSKKLFF. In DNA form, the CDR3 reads TGCAGTGCTCGGGACGGGACAGGGAGTAAAAAACTGTTTTTT.